This TCR beta chain was identified during a study of tissue T cells after allogeneic stem cell transplantation. Overall study results and limits: Anatomically similar tissues had similar TCR repertoires within each patient. Which tissue TCRs were alloreactive or antigen-specific was not determined. Some clones might be persisting host cells.

Time point defined: mouse harvest day 7 after allogeneic transplant. Each mouse received 10^7 T-cell-depleted marrow cells plus 10^6 splenic CD5+ T cells by tail vein. This mouse GVHD model was MHC-mismatched B6 to BALB/c, profiled day 7 or 14. In its sample, this clone was seen a few times. Its antigen is not identified. Any gene name here is a mouse gene name. Read coverage stops 1 residue before the CDR3 terminus; the germline J gene supplies the remainder. Germline V gene sequence: CDR1 SGHSA, CDR2 FRNQAP. The CDR3 covers 13 residues. V was clipped by 5 bases and J by 7 bases; unmatched bases: 8. TCRbeta CDR3 was sequenced at survey depth with template counts. Method: immunoSEQ multiplex PCR; TCRdb's copy keeps in-frame clones and lacks some. The table records 8,700 or so clones, approximately 45% of them present only once.

The TCR comes from a female BALB/c mouse given C57BL/6 T cells with graft-versus-host disease after an allogeneic hematopoietic cell transplant. The rearrangement joins TRBV16 to TRBJ2-7; 7 bases match TRBD2. The source material was gut tissue. CDR3 protein: CASSEWGEGEQYF. CDR3 DNA (partial): TGTGCAAGCAGCGAGTGGGGGGAGGGAGAACAGTAC.